The text below deals with one T cell receptor beta chain. Libraries were prepared by immunoSEQ multiplex PCR; TCRdb keeps only in-frame clonotypes and omits some of them. The sample contains some 100,000 clones, just over 95% of which appear only once. The data stem from a study of technical replicates of blood from a handful of donors. Germline CDR1 MGHRA, CDR2 YSYEKL. V lost 5 bases and J lost 0, with 19 bases in between. The CDR3 totals 18 residues. This TCR came from a human donor in good health. The sample comprised T cells isolated from PBMCs. This chain links TRBV4-1 with TRBJ1-4; D is possibly TRBD1 (6 bases). CDR3 protein: CASSFTGTRFATNEKLFF. CDR3 in DNA: TGCGCCAGCAGCTTCACAGGGACCAGATTTGCAACTAATGAAAAACTGTTTTTT.